This TCR beta chain stems from a study of blood T cell repertoires in COVID-19. The wider study: Italy, Spain and the United States were the sources of the convalescent and acute COVID-19 samples. Sources were T cells, B-cell-depleted T cells, or PBMCs; the material itself was cDNA or gDNA.

Germline CDR1 reads SGHRS; CDR2 reads YFSETQ. The V gene end was trimmed by 0 bases and the J gene end by 6 bases; junction bases not matched to a gene: 7. The CDR3 totals 16 residues. Authors' data handling: Amplified reference gene primers provided the basis for estimating nucleated cell counts. Only in-frame clones appear in the TCRdb table, and some are missing; sequencing was by immunoSEQ multiplex PCR. The V and J calls and clone size come from that table; D and trimming were worked out from the DNA. The table has 240,000 or so clones, around 81% seen once; the top ten hold roughly 2%. The rearrangement joins TRBV5-1 to TRBJ2-7; 12 bases line up with TRBD1. The clonotype originates from a man aged 25-45 years who had recovered from COVID-19. Sequences were obtained from peripheral blood. The CDR3 nucleotides are TGCGCCAGCAGCTTGGGCACCGGGACAGGGGGCGGCGAGCAGTACTTC. It is translated as CASSLGTGTGGGEQYF.